Shown below are 25 T cell receptor beta chains from a single sample sequenced in a study of immune evolution from preneoplasia to lung adenocarcinoma. The assay was immunoSEQ multiplex PCR, and TCRdb's table has in-frame clones only and misses some. Here the sample spans 35,000 or so clones, roughly 71% being singletons. The sample taken for sequencing was FFPE invasive lung adenocarcinoma tissue. These receptors were collected from a person between 55 and 69 years old with lung adenocarcinoma.

This chain joins TRBV28 and TRBJ2-7, with 8 bases lining up with TRBD2. The germline V gene encodes CDR1 MDHEN and CDR2 SYDVKM. The junction had 10 bases not matched to a gene; V was cut back by 8 bases and J by 1 base. The CDR3 has 15 residues. This CDR3 is CASRDPGGGSYEQYF. For the CDR3, the DNA is TGTGCCAGCCGGGATCCGGGAGGGGGATCCTACGAGCAGTACTTC.

This clone was counted only a few times. The chain is built from TRBV5-6 and TRBJ1-2, with a weak D call TRBD1 (5 bases). CDR1 SGHDT and CDR2 YYEEEE come from the germline V gene. The ends were cut back, 4 bases at V and 4 bases at J, with 20 bases in the middle. The CDR3 is made up of 16 amino acids. CDR3 protein: CASSLQGRGTLYGYTF. CDR3 coding DNA: TGTGCCAGCAGCCTCCAGGGACGCGGGACGCTCTATGGCTACACCTTC. The whole variable domain, remainder taken from reference TRBV5-6 and TRBJ1-2, is DAGVTQSPTHLIKTRGQQVTLRCSPKSGHDTVSWYQQALGQGPQFIFQYYEEEERQRGNFPDRFSGHQFPNYSSELNVNALLLGDSALYLCASSLQGRGTLYGYTFGSGTRLTVV.

This clone was detected only once. J is TRBJ2-2 and V is TRBV19; D unclear. The CDR3 is 16 residues long. Looked up from germline, CDR1 is LNHDA and CDR2 is SQIVND (reference sequence). V was pared by 3 bases and J by 1 base, with 12 bases between. As DNA, the CDR3 is TGTGCCAGTAGTATCTTTTTTACCGGGAACACCGGGGAGCTGTTTTTT. This sequence encodes CASSIFFTGNTGELFF.

V gene TRBV5-5 combines with J gene TRBJ2-5, with TRBD2 matching over 11 bases. The CDR3 extends over 15 amino acids. CDR1 SGHKS and CDR2 YYEKEE come from the germline V gene (reference sequence). The V and J ends lost 2 bases and 2 bases, in that order; junction bases with no gene match: 2. CDR3 coding DNA: TGTGCCAGCAGCTTTAGCGGGAGGGCTCAAGAGACCCAGTACTTC. Translated: CASSFSGRAQETQYF. Complete variable domain (other parts from reference TRBV5-5 and TRBJ2-5): DAGVTQSPTHLIKTRGQQVTLRCSPISGHKSVSWYQQVLGQGPQFIFQYYEKEERGRGNFPDRFSARQFPNYSSELNVNALLLGDSALYLCASSFSGRAQETQYFGPGTRLLVL.

V is TRBV7-6 and J is TRBJ2-5; D remains ambiguous. Germline V CDR1 and CDR2: SGHVS, FNYEAQ. V lost 1 base to trimming and J lost 5 bases, with 14 bases between them. The CDR3 contains 15 residues. CDR3 in amino acids: CASSLVAAAPETQYF. The CDR3, as DNA: TGTGCCAGCAGCTTAGTTGCAGCAGCTCCTGAGACCCAGTACTTC. The whole variable domain, filled in from reference TRBV7-6 and TRBJ2-5, reads GAGVSQSPRYKVTKRGQDVALRCDPISGHVSLYWYRQALGQGPEFLTYFNYEAQQDKSGLPNDRFSAERPEGSISTLTIQRTEQRDSAMYRCASSLVAAAPETQYFGPGTRLLVL.

This clone was detected ten times or more. The chain combines TRBV14 with TRBJ1-2, with a tentative D call TRBD1 (6 bases). V lost 3 bases and J 8 bases, leaving 13 bases between the germline ends. Germline V gives CDR1 SGHDN, CDR2 FVKESK. The CDR3 sequence is 13 residues long. The CDR3 region is CASSQARGRGYTF. For the CDR3, the DNA is TGTGCCAGCAGCCAGGCCAGGGGCCGCGGCTACACCTTC.

The genes are TRBV7-9 and TRBJ1-4; 9 positions match TRBD1. The CDR3 runs to 15 residues. Germline values: CDR1 SEHNR, CDR2 FQNEAQ (reference sequence). The junction had 7 bases not matched to a gene; V was cut back by 6 bases and J by 5 bases. CDR3 in amino acids: CASRHGQGSNEKLFF. CDR3 sequence (DNA): TGTGCCAGCAGACATGGACAGGGGTCGAATGAAAAACTGTTTTTT.

The chain is built from TRBV28 and TRBJ1-2; D is unclear. This CDR3 contains 12 residues. Germline-derived CDR1 and CDR2 are MDHEN and SYDVKM. V was trimmed by 5 bases and J by 4 bases, leaving 8 bases between them. CDR3 DNA sequence: TGTGCCAGCAGTAAGCAGCTCTATGGCTACACCTTC. Translating it yields CASSKQLYGYTF.

This sequence joins TRBV19 and TRBJ2-5; TRBD2 might be the D (5 bases). Germline CDR1 LNHDA, CDR2 SQIVND (reference sequence). The CDR3 runs to 13 residues. V gave up 4 bases and J gave up 5 bases, with 11 bases separating them. The CDR3 spells CASSTGRGETQYF. DNA for the CDR3: TGTGCCAGTAGTACCGGCCGAGGGGAGACCCAGTACTTC.

The gene calls are TRBV30 and TRBJ1-3; D unresolved. CDR1 and CDR2 from the germline V gene are GTSNPN and SVGIG (reference sequence). Trimming took 2 bases from V and 0 from J, leaving 14 bases between them. The length of the CDR3 is 16 residues. CDR3 residues: CAWSIAGFLSGNTIYF. CDR3 DNA sequence: TGTGCCTGGAGTATAGCCGGTTTCCTCTCTGGAAACACCATATATTTT.

The rearrangement uses TRBV29-1 and TRBJ1-4; D might be TRBD1 (5 bases). The V end was cut by 4 bases, the J end by 5 bases, with 14 bases between. The CDR3 has 14 amino acids. CDR1 and CDR2 from the germline V gene are SQVTM and ANQGSEA. The CDR3 DNA reads as TGCAGCGTTGTGACCCGGGGCCCAAATGAAAAACTGTTTTTT. As protein: CSVVTRGPNEKLFF.

V and J are TRBV5-6 and TRBJ1-5; no definite D call. The V and J ends lost 0 bases and 1 base respectively, with 14 bases between them. From germline, CDR1 is SGHDT and CDR2 YYEEEE. This CDR3 has 17 residues. The CDR3 protein is CASSLGDYRISNQPQHF. For the CDR3, the DNA is TGTGCCAGCAGCTTGGGGGATTACAGAATAAGCAATCAGCCCCAGCATTTT. Variable domain in full (rest from reference TRBV5-6 and TRBJ1-5): DAGVTQSPTHLIKTRGQQVTLRCSPKSGHDTVSWYQQALGQGPQFIFQYYEEEERQRGNFPDRFSGHQFPNYSSELNVNALLLGDSALYLCASSLGDYRISNQPQHFGDGTRLSIL.

The chain recombines TRBV5-4 with TRBJ2-3; D could derive from TRBD1 or TRBD2 (5 bases each). The V gene lost 4 bases and the J gene lost 5 bases, with 17 bases spanning the gap. The CDR3 is 15 residues long. Per germline, CDR1 SGHNT and CDR2 YYREEE (reference sequence). The CDR3 loop is CASSPRDPMRDTQYF. CDR3 nucleotide sequence: TGTGCCAGCAGCCCCCGGGACCCGATGCGAGATACGCAGTATTTT. The full variable domain, with the rest looked up from reference TRBV5-4 and TRBJ2-3, is ETGVTQSPTHLIKTRGQQVTLRCSSQSGHNTVSWYQQALGQGPQFIFQYYREEENGRGNFPPRFSGLQFPNYSSELNVNALELDDSALYLCASSPRDPMRDTQYFGPGTRLTVL.

The genes are TRBV6-1 and TRBJ2-5, with 10 bases lining up with TRBD2. In germline, CDR1 is MNHNS, CDR2 SASEGT. CDR3 length equals 15 residues. Trimming cost V 6 bases and J 5 bases; bases outside gene matches: 9. DNA of the CDR3: TGTGCCAGCAGCCCCCTAGCGGGAGCGCGGGAGACCCAGTACTTC. Residues: CASSPLAGARETQYF.

This clone occurred a few times. The chain carries TRBV18 and TRBJ2-7; maybe TRBD1 (5 bases). V gave up 3 bases and J gave up 6 bases, with 12 bases separating them. The germline V gene encodes CDR1 KGHSH and CDR2 LQKENI. The CDR3 runs 13 residues. The CDR3 reads CASSPNTGREQYF. Here the CDR3 DNA reads TGTGCCAGCTCACCCAATACAGGACGCGAGCAGTACTTC. Supplemented by reference TRBV18 and TRBJ2-7, the full variable domain reads NAGVMQNPRHLVRRRGQEARLRCSPMKGHSHVYWYRQLPEEGLKFMVYLQKENIIDESGMPKERFSAEFPKEGPSILRIQQVVRGDSAAYFCASSPNTGREQYFGPGTRLTVT.

This clone was detected only a few times. The V and J genes are TRBV2 and TRBJ2-2, with TRBD2 matching 7 bases. Germline V gives CDR1 SNHLY, CDR2 FYNNEI. With 8 bases clipped from V and 6 bases from J, the junction kept 6 bases outside the gene matches. CDR3 length equals 13 residues. CDR3 in DNA: TGTGCCAGCGGGAGGGAGGTGGCCGGGGAGCTGTTTTTT. Protein product: CASGREVAGELFF.

This chain links TRBV20-1 with TRBJ1-4; D uncertain. The V end lost 6 bases, the J end lost 5 bases, and 7 bases lay between the germline ends. The CDR3 is 11 residues long. Germline CDR1 and CDR2: DFQATT and SNEGSKA (reference sequence). The CDR3 DNA follows: TGCAGTGCGGGAAGGAATGAAAAACTGTTTTTT. Translating it yields CSAGRNEKLFF.

CDR3 bases: TGCGCCAGCAGCTTCGGACAGGGGGCTGAAAAACTGTTTTTT. Translated: CASSFGQGAEKLFF. J is TRBJ1-4 and V is TRBV5-1; TRBD1 agrees at 11 bases. The germline V gene has CDR1 SGHRS and CDR2 YFSETQ. This CDR3 comprises 14 residues. The J segment lost 7 bases and the V segment lost 2 bases, leaving 1 base of the junction unmatched. Full variable domain (rest looked up from reference TRBV5-1 and TRBJ1-4): KAGVTQTPRYLIKTRGQQVTLSCSPISGHRSVSWYQQTPGQGLQFLFEYFSETQRNKGNFPGRFSGRQFSNSRSEMNVSTLELGDSALYLCASSFGQGAEKLFFGSGTQLSVL.

The chain is built from TRBV19 and TRBJ2-7; D is unclear. This CDR3 comprises 14 residues. Deletions cut 3 bases from V and 4 bases from J, with 13 bases between. Germline loops: CDR1 LNHDA, CDR2 SQIVND (reference sequence). The CDR3 DNA follows: TGTGCCAGTAGTATCGTAGGTTTGGGGTACGAGCAGTACTTC. This codes for CASSIVGLGYEQYF. Based on the CDR3 plus reference TRBV19 and TRBJ2-7, the full variable domain is DGGITQSPKYLFRKEGQNVTLSCEQNLNHDAMYWYRQDPGQGLRLIYYSQIVNDFQKGDIAEGYSVSREKKESFPLTVTSAQKNPTAFYLCASSIVGLGYEQYFGPGTRLTVT.

The rearrangement joins TRBV4-1 to TRBJ2-1; perhaps TRBD2 as D (6 bases). The CDR3 is 15 amino acids. Germline V gives CDR1 MGHRA, CDR2 YSYEKL. With 5 bases removed from V and 10 bases from J, the gap between germline ends came to 21 bases. The CDR3 nucleotides are TGCGCCAGCAGCGCGCGTCGGGGGTACGTAGGCGAGCAGTTCTTC. The encoded protein is CASSARRGYVGEQFF.

This chain uses TRBV28 with TRBJ2-7; weak D call: TRBD1 (5 bases). The CDR3 contains 12 residues. The ends were cut back, 3 bases at V and 2 bases at J, with 5 bases in the middle. Looked up from germline, CDR1 is MDHEN and CDR2 is SYDVKM. In DNA form, the CDR3 reads TGTGCCAGCAGTTTCAGGGCCTACGAGCAGTACTTC. This codes for CASSFRAYEQYF.

This sequence joins TRBV19 and TRBJ2-7; D is uncertain. The CDR3 length is 14 residues. The ends were cut back, 4 bases at V and 2 bases at J, with 12 bases in the middle. Germline V lookup: CDR1 LNHDA, CDR2 SQIVND (reference sequence). The CDR3 sequence: CASSRTEPPYEQYF. CDR3 DNA sequence: TGTGCCAGTAGTAGGACGGAACCACCCTACGAGCAGTACTTC.

The chain links TRBV9 to TRBJ2-7; a weak D match, TRBD2 (5 bases). There are 15 residues in the CDR3. CDR1 is SGDLS, CDR2 YYNGEE, per germline. Deletions cut 0 bases from V and 3 bases from J, with 13 bases between. The CDR3 is CASSVADSANYEQYF. CDR3 coding DNA: TGTGCCAGCAGCGTAGCTGATAGCGCGAACTACGAGCAGTACTTC.

The V call is TRBV9, the J call TRBJ2-5, with D maybe TRBD1 (6 bases). Germline CDR1 and CDR2: SGDLS and YYNGEE. The CDR3 runs 15 residues. Trimming pared 0 bases from V and 5 bases from J, leaving 14 bases between. The CDR3 bases are TGTGCCAGCAGCGTAGGGGTCGCCCAGGGGGAGACCCAGTACTTC. Translated: CASSVGVAQGETQYF.

V and J are TRBV6-6 and TRBJ2-5; maybe TRBD2 (5 bases). Germline assignment: CDR1 MNHNY and CDR2 SVGAGI (reference sequence). This CDR3 contains 13 residues. V shed 6 bases and J shed 4 bases, with 12 bases lying between them. CDR3 residues: CASRPGSPETQYF. The CDR3 DNA reads as TGTGCCAGCAGACCGGGATCCCCAGAGACCCAGTACTTC.